The 19 T cell receptor beta chains below were found in one sample sequenced in a study of tumor and adjacent non-tumor tissue in lung cancer (dated by TCRdb to about 2018). Libraries came from multiplex PCR. The sample was run on an Illumina HiSeq 2500. TCRbeta libraries were constructed through three rounds of nested PCR with primers (Table S4) according to protocols modified from ARM-PCR. The public sequencing data were trimmed at Q25 with fastp and processed into clonotypes with MiXCR by TCRdb, which kept only in-frame beta chains. Identical CDR3 proteins give one entry, which carries the most common genes and DNA. Counted in this sample were about 80,000 distinct CDR3 sequences; just under 75% of them appeared once. The ten largest clones add up to roughly 10% of the sample. RNA was isolated from bulk, unsorted tissue, and RNA quality was assessed with a NanoDrop ND-1000 and an Agilent 2100. The sequenced material came from lung tumor tissue. These receptors came from a woman aged 35 to 49 with non-small cell lung cancer.

A note on this clonotype: Relative to the germline gene, one junction end is altered; a read error may explain this. The gene calls are TRBV28 and TRBJ1-2, with 8 bases fitting TRBD1. Germline V gives CDR1 MDHEN, CDR2 SYDVKM. The CDR3 is 16 amino acids. CDR3 nucleotide sequence: TGTGCCAGCAGTTTTCAAAACAGGGGGTTTCTCTATGGCTACACCTTT. It is translated as CASSFQNRGFLYGYTF.

This clonotype was seen repeatedly, ten times or more. V is TRBV29-1 and J is TRBJ1-1; TRBD1 is a possible D gene (5 bases). CDR1 is SQVTM, CDR2 ANQGSEA, per germline. The V gene lost 8 bases and the J gene lost 5 bases, with 21 bases spanning the gap. CDR3 length: 14 residues. CDR3 protein: CSPITPGGSTEAFF. CDR3 nucleotides: TGCAGCCCAATTACCCCCGGGGGGAGTACTGAAGCTTTCTTT.

Turning to this clonotype: Its ends do not fully match the called genes, so a read error is possible. The chain employs TRBV7-9 and TRBJ2-2, with unresolved D. The CDR3 has 16 amino acids. The V gene's germline CDR1 is SEHNR and CDR2 FQNEAQ (reference sequence). The CDR3 DNA sequence: TGTGTCAGCAGCTTACGAAACCTTGCAAACATCGGGGAGCTGTTTTTT. Protein: CVSSLRNLANIGELFF.

With regard to this clonotype: The missing conserved phenylalanine or tryptophan at the end of this CDR3 makes a read error likely. CDR3 loop: CSAGLAPNTRELFC. In DNA, the CDR3 is TGCAGTGCTGGACTAGCGCCTAACACCAGAGAGCTGTTTTGT. The chain couples TRBV20-1 to TRBJ2-2, with 9 nucleotides matching TRBD2. With V trimmed by 5 bases and J by 11 bases, 12 bases remained unmatched. The CDR3 is 14 residues long. Germline V CDR1 and CDR2: DFQATT, SNEGSKA (reference sequence).

Turning to this clonotype: A junction end diverges from the germline sequence, so it may reflect a read error. The chain recombines TRBV6-2 or TRBV6-3 with TRBJ1-1; no clear D. CDR1 MNHEY and CDR2 SVGEGT come from the germline V gene. The CDR3 runs to 14 residues. The CDR3 DNA reads as TGTACCAGCAGTCCATCGTTCATGAACACTGAAACTTTCTTT. Translating gives CTSSPSFMNTETFF.

The chain joins TRBV21-1 to TRBJ1-1; the table's D call, TRBD1, was not checked against the DNA. TRBV21-1 is reported as a pseudogene. CDR3 length: 15 residues. The CDR3 loop is CASSSQTGGATEAFF. CDR3 nucleotides: TGTGCCAGCAGCAGCCAAACAGGGGGCGCCACTGAAGCTTTCTTT.

Note on this clonotype: This could be a read error, since a much larger clone is one nucleotide away. The chain uses TRBV20-1 and TRBJ2-6; unclear D gene. Germline values: CDR1 DFQATT, CDR2 SNEGSKA (reference sequence). The CDR3 is 14 amino acids. CDR3 DNA sequence: TGCAATGCTGTACACATCTCTGGGGCCAACGTCCTGACTTTC. Translating gives CNAVHISGANVLTF.

As for this clonotype: One junction end does not reproduce the germline sequence, and a read error may be involved. J is TRBJ2-6 and V is TRBV6-1, with TRBD2 as a possible D gene (6 bases). The CDR3 length is 15 residues. The germline gives CDR1 MNHNS, CDR2 SASEGT. The CDR3 coding sequence is TGTACCAGCACCCCAGGAGGGACTGGGACCAACGTCCTGACTTTC. It codes for CTSTPGGTGTNVLTF.

Points on this clonotype: At one end, the junction sequence differs from germline, possibly due to a read error. J is TRBJ2-2 and V is TRBV12-3 or TRBV12-4; D might be TRBD1 or TRBD2, each matching 5 bases. The CDR3 totals 14 residues. The CDR3 DNA is TGTGCCAGCAGTTTGGCAGCAAACACCGGGGCGCTGTTTTTT. Its protein product is CASSLAANTGALFF.

This clonotype appeared a single time. One end of the junction is discordant with germline, which a read error may explain. The genes are TRBV11-2 and TRBJ1-6; D remains ambiguous. The CDR3 extends over 15 amino acids. CDR1 and CDR2 from the germline V gene are SGHAT and FQNNGV. This CDR3 is CASGLTTGNNSPLHF. CDR3 nucleotides: TGTGCCAGCGGCTTAACCACGGGGAATAATTCACCCCTCCACTTT.

Concerning this clonotype itself: A much larger clone is a single base away; this may be a read error. The CDR3 nucleotides are TGTGCCAGCAGTTCCCCCCGCAGCGGGAGTCGCGATGAGCAGTTCTTC. This sequence encodes CASSSPRSGSRDEQFF. This chain links TRBV28 with TRBJ2-1, with TRBD2 identical over 8 bases. This CDR3 has 16 amino acids. The V gene end was trimmed by 4 bases and the J gene end by 8 bases; junction bases not matched to a gene: 13. Germline CDR1 MDHEN, CDR2 SYDVKM.

As to this clonotype: Relative to the germline gene, one junction end is altered; a read error may explain this. This chain joins TRBV4-1 and TRBJ1-2; unclear D gene. The germline V gene encodes CDR1 MGHRA and CDR2 YSYEKL. The CDR3 covers 12 residues. The CDR3 sequence: CASSQRGHGHTF. CDR3 bases: TGCGCCAGTAGCCAACGAGGTCATGGCCACACCTTC.

On this clonotype itself: One junction end does not reproduce the germline sequence, and a read error may be involved. The V call is TRBV10-1, the J call TRBJ2-3; maybe TRBD2 (6 bases). The CDR3 is 13 amino acids. Germline lookup yields CDR1 WNHNN and CDR2 SYGVQD (reference sequence). CDR3 protein: CACSGGAEDTQYF. The CDR3 nucleotides read TGCGCCTGCAGTGGAGGGGCGGAAGATACGCAGTATTTT.

Regarding this clonotype: Here the CDR3 omits its conserved ending phenylalanine or tryptophan, so a read error is the likely source. The chain carries TRBV11-3 and TRBJ1-4; TRBD1 is a possible D gene (5 bases). Per germline, CDR1 SGHNT and CDR2 YENEEA. The CDR3 contains 14 residues. CDR3 nucleotide sequence: TGTGCAAGCAGAGCCGGGGCGGGGCCTGAAAAACTGTTTTCT. Translating it yields CASRAGAGPEKLFS.

The chain uses TRBV11-1 and TRBJ2-1; 7 nucleotides agree with TRBD1. Germline V gene sequence: CDR1 SGHAT, CDR2 FQDESV (reference sequence). There are 13 residues in the CDR3. Here the CDR3 DNA reads TGTGCTAACAGGTTACACAGGGGATGGGATCAGTTCTTC. Translating it yields CANRLHRGWDQFF.

The chain recombines TRBV2 with TRBJ1-5, with 9 positions matching TRBD1. The CDR3 spans 16 residues. Germline V gene sequence: CDR1 SNHLY, CDR2 FYNNEI. The junction had 10 bases not matched to a gene; V was cut back by 3 bases and J by 7 bases. The CDR3 region is CASSDPGTGTQQPQHF. The DNA for the CDR3 is TGTGCCAGCAGTGACCCCGGGACAGGGACTCAACAGCCCCAGCATTTT.

The chain is built from TRBV12-3 or TRBV12-4 and TRBJ2-1; D call uncertain. The CDR3 runs to 12 residues. The V and J ends lost 7 bases and 13 bases respectively, with 17 bases between them. As DNA, the CDR3 is TGTGCCAGCAACCGCGCTGGCAATAAACAGTTCTTC. Its protein is CASNRAGNKQFF.

The count of this clonotype is one. This may come from a read error, since a much larger clone is one base off. The chain is built from TRBV28 and TRBJ2-5; D possibly corresponds to TRBD1 (5 bases). V was trimmed by 6 bases and J by 4 bases, leaving 18 bases between them. The CDR3 covers 15 residues. CDR1 is MDHEN, CDR2 SYDVKM, per germline. DNA for the CDR3: TGTGCCAGCAGAACAAGGGGCATTGGTTCAGAGACCCAGTACTTC. This sequence encodes CASRTRGIGSETQYF.

This chain uses TRBV20-1 with TRBJ2-1, with TRBD2 matching over 8 bases. From germline, CDR1 is DFQATT and CDR2 SNEGSKA (reference sequence). J was trimmed by 1 base and V by 1 base; bases with no gene match: 18. The CDR3 has 20 amino acids. CDR3 region: CSARGHYRVEAGVSYNEQFF. In nucleotides, the CDR3 is TGCAGTGCTAGAGGTCATTACAGGGTGGAAGCGGGAGTGTCCTACAATGAGCAGTTCTTC.